These 13 T cell receptor beta chains came from one sample sequenced in a study of spatial heterogeneity in lung cancer. Time point specified: sample taken at primary tumor resection. Whole RNA, which was extracted from tumor, nontumor lung tissue or frozen PBMC, was sequenced without any cell sorting. TCRdb reanalysed the 5' RACE reads using MiXCR and keeps one entry per CDR3 protein. The data contain approximately 52,000 distinct CDR3 sequences, roughly 7% of them singletons. Sequencing was performed on PBMCs, taken at surgery. The receptors stem from a female donor with early-stage non-small cell lung cancer.

This clonotype was found many times. The chain uses TRBV7-2 and TRBJ2-7; maybe TRBD1 (6 bases). There are 14 residues in the CDR3. V dropped 5 bases and J dropped 3 bases, with 14 bases sitting between them. Germline V lookup: CDR1 SGHTA, CDR2 FQGNSA. The CDR3 DNA is TGTGCCAGCAGCCCCCCGCCAGGGGTCTACGAGCAGTACTTC. This gives the protein CASSPPPGVYEQYF.

This clonotype showed up just a few times. The chain recombines TRBV7-9 with TRBJ1-1; D not resolved. Between the trimmed V and J ends, which lost 5 bases and 6 bases, there was a span of 16 bases. The germline V gene encodes CDR1 SEHNR and CDR2 FQNEAQ (reference sequence). The CDR3 is 14 amino acids. CDR3 bases: TGTGCCAGCAGCGATCGAGGGCCTTTCCCTGAAGCTTTCTTT. Translating gives CASSDRGPFPEAFF.

This clonotype was seen a handful of times. The chain employs TRBV20-1 and TRBJ1-2; D gene unclear. V was cut by 4 bases and J by 8 bases, with 11 bases left in between. The CDR3 length is 11 residues. Germline CDR1 and CDR2: DFQATT and SNEGSKA (reference sequence). The CDR3 is CSATTVNGYTF. The DNA for the CDR3 is TGCAGTGCTACGACCGTGAACGGCTACACCTTC.

In its sample, this clonotype was seen many times. This chain connects TRBV18 to TRBJ2-2; 9 bases match TRBD1. Germline CDR1 reads KGHSH; CDR2 reads LQKENI. The CDR3 consists of 16 residues. The V segment lost 3 bases and the J segment 4 bases; nucleotides outside the gene matches: 6. The CDR3 region is CASSPGTGPSTGELFF. CDR3 nucleotide sequence: TGTGCCAGCTCACCCGGGACAGGGCCGAGCACCGGGGAGCTGTTTTTT.

This clonotype has ten or more counts. The gene calls are TRBV9 and TRBJ2-1; tentative D call: TRBD2 (6 bases). V lost 0 bases to trimming and J lost 3 bases, with 10 bases between them. Per the germline V gene, CDR1 is SGDLS and CDR2 is YYNGEE. This CDR3 has 15 amino acids. The CDR3 spells CASSVAGGSYNEQFF. CDR3 nucleotides: TGTGCCAGCAGCGTAGCCGGGGGAAGCTACAATGAGCAGTTCTTC.

This clonotype occurred a few times. The J gene is TRBJ2-3, the V gene TRBV7-2; 9 bases match TRBD1. Trimming cost V 5 bases and J 4 bases; bases outside gene matches: 4. There are 14 residues in the CDR3. Germline CDR1 reads SGHTA; CDR2 reads FQGNSA. The CDR3 DNA sequence: TGTGCCAGCAGCCCGGGACAGGGTCCAGATACGCAGTATTTT. The encoded protein is CASSPGQGPDTQYF.

In its sample, this clonotype was seen many times. The V gene is TRBV29-1, the J gene TRBJ2-1, with TRBD2 identical over 8 bases. The V segment lost 5 bases and the J segment 7 bases; nucleotides outside the gene matches: 16. The CDR3 is 16 residues long. CDR1 and CDR2 from the germline V gene are SQVTM and ANQGSEA. The CDR3: CSVTGGPTMFKNEQFF. The CDR3 DNA sequence: TGCAGCGTTACGGGGGGGCCTACAATGTTTAAAAATGAGCAGTTCTTC.

This clonotype showed up many times. The chain combines TRBV7-3 with TRBJ2-2; maybe TRBD1 (5 bases). Germline CDR1 SGHTA, CDR2 FQGTGA. CDR3 length: 13 residues. V was clipped by 5 bases and J by 7 bases, with 11 bases between them. The chain's CDR3 is CASSRRVNGELFF. The CDR3 DNA reads TGTGCCAGCAGCCGCAGGGTAAACGGGGAGCTGTTTTTT.

This clonotype was recorded many times. The chain joins TRBV6-2 or TRBV6-3 to TRBJ1-2; D is uncertain. Germline V gene lookup returns CDR1 MNHEY and CDR2 SVGEGT. The CDR3 consists of 13 residues. Trimming stripped 6 bases from V and 4 bases from J, with 12 bases between. CDR3 DNA sequence: TGTGCCAGCAGGGAAAGGCTGATCTATGGCTACACCTTC. It specifies CASRERLIYGYTF.

This clonotype has ten or more counts. V is TRBV11-3 and J is TRBJ2-2; 9 bases fit TRBD2. The V gene end was trimmed by 5 bases and the J gene end by 6 bases; junction bases not matched to a gene: 4. This CDR3 is built from 14 residues. Germline lookup yields CDR1 SGHNT and CDR2 YENEEA. CDR3 region: CASSRGGAAGELFF. The CDR3 DNA is TGTGCCAGCAGCCGCGGGGGGGCTGCCGGGGAGCTGTTTTTT.

This clonotype was seen ten or more times. The chain recombines TRBV5-1 with TRBJ2-5; no reliable D call. The V end lost 0 bases, the J end lost 2 bases, and 8 bases lay between the germline ends. This CDR3 has 14 amino acids. Per the germline V gene, CDR1 is SGHRS and CDR2 is YFSETQ. The CDR3 is CASSLVFEQETQYF. CDR3 bases: TGCGCCAGCAGCTTGGTATTCGAACAAGAGACCCAGTACTTC. The entire variable domain, with the rest obtained from reference TRBV5-1 and TRBJ2-5, is as follows: KAGVTQTPRYLIKTRGQQVTLSCSPISGHRSVSWYQQTPGQGLQFLFEYFSETQRNKGNFPGRFSGRQFSNSRSEMNVSTLELGDSALYLCASSLVFEQETQYFGPGTRLLVL.

Many counts were recorded for this clonotype. The V gene is TRBV28, the J gene TRBJ1-1; weak D call: TRBD1 (6 bases). Trimming removed 6 bases from V and 11 bases from J, with 13 bases in between. Germline values: CDR1 MDHEN, CDR2 SYDVKM. The CDR3 loop spans 11 amino acids. CDR3 coding DNA: TGTGCCAGCAGACGGGACACTTTTGCTTTCTTT. This translates into CASRRDTFAFF. Using reference TRBV28 and TRBJ1-1 for the parts outside the CDR3, the full variable domain is DVKVTQSSRYLVKRTGEKVFLECVQDMDHENMFWYRQDPGLGLRLIYFSYDVKMKEKGDIPEGYSVSREKKERFSLILESASTNQTSMYLCASRRDTFAFFGQGTRLTVV.

This clonotype was seen ten or more times. The CDR3 bases are TGTGCCAGCAGCTATCGGGACACCTACGAGCAGTACTTC. The encoded protein is CASSYRDTYEQYF. The V gene is TRBV5-6, the J gene TRBJ2-7, with D tentatively TRBD1 (6 bases). The V end was cut by 3 bases, the J end by 2 bases, with 9 bases between. Per germline, CDR1 SGHDT and CDR2 YYEEEE. CDR3 length equals 13 residues.